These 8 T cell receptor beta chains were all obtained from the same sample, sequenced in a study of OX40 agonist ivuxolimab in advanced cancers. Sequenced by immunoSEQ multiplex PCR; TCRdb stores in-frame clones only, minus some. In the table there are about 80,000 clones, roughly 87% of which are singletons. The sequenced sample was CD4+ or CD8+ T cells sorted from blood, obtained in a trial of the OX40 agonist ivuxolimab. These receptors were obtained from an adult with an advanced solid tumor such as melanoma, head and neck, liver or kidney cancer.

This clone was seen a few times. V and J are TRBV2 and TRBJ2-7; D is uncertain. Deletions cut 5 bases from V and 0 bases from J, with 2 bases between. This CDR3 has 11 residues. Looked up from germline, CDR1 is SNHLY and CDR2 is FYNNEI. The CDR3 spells CASSPSYEQYV. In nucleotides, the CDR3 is TGTGCCAGCAGTCCCTCCTACGAGCAGTACGTC.

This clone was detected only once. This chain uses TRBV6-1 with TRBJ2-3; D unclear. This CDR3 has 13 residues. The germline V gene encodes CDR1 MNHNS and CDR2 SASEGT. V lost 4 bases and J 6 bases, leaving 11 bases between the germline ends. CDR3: CASSVVVKDTQYF. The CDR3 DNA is TGTGCCAGCAGTGTGGTTGTCAAGGATACGCAGTATTTT.

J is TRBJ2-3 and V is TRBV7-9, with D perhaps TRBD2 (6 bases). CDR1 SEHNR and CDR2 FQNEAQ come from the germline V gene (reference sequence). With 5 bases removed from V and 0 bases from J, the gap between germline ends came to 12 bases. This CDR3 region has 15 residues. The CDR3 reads CASSPRDSSTDTQYF. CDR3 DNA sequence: TGTGCCAGCAGCCCGAGGGACTCTAGCACAGATACGCAGTATTTT.

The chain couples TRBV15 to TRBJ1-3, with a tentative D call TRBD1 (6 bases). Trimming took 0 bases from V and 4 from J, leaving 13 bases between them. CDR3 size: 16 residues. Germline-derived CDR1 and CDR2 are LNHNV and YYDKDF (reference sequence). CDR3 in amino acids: CATSRDPGTGGNTIYF. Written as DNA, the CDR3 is TGTGCCACCAGCAGAGACCCAGGAACAGGGGGAAACACCATATATTTT.

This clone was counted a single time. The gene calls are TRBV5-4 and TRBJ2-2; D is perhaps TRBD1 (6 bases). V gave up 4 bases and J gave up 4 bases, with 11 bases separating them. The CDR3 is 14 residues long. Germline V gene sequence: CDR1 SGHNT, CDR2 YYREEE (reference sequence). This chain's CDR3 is CASSITGLTGELFF. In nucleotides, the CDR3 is TGTGCCAGCAGCATAACAGGGCTCACCGGGGAGCTGTTTTTT.

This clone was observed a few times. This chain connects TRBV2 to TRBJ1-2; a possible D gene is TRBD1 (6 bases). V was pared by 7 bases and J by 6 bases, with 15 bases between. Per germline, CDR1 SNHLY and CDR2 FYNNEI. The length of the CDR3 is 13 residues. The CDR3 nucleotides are TGTGCCAGCATGCGGCGTGAGGGGGATGGCTACACCTTC. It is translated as CASMRREGDGYTF.

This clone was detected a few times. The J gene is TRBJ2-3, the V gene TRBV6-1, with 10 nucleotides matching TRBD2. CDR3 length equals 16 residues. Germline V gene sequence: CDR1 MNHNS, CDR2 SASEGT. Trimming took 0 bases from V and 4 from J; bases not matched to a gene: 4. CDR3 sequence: CASSEARLAGADTQYF. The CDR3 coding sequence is TGTGCCAGCAGTGAAGCGCGGCTAGCGGGGGCAGATACGCAGTATTTT.

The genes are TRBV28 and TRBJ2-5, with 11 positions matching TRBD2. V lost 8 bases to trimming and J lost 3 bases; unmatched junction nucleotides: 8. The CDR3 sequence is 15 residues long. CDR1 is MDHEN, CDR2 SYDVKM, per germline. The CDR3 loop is CASHRVGLAEETQYF. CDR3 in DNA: TGTGCCAGCCATCGTGTGGGACTAGCGGAAGAGACCCAGTACTTC.